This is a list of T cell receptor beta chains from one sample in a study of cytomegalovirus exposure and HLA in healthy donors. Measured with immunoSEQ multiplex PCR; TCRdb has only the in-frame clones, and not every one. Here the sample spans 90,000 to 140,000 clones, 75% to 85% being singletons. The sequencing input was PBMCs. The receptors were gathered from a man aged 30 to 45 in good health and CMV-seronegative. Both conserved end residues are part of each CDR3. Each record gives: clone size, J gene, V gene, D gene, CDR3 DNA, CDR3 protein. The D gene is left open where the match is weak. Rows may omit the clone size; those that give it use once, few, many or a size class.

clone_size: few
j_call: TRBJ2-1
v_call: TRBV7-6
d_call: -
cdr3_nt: TGTGCCAGCAGCCGTTCCACGAGCTCCTACAATGAGCAGTTCTTC
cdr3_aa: CASSRSTSSYNEQFF

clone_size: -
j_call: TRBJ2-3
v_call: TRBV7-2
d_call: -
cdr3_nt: TGTGCCAGCAGCTTAGCGCGGGGATCCACAGATACGCAGTATTTT
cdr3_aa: CASSLARGSTDTQYF

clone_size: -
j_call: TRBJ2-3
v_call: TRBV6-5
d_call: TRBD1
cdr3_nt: TGTGCCAGCAGTGATCGGACAGGGTCAGATACGCAGTATTTT
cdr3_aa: CASSDRTGSDTQYF

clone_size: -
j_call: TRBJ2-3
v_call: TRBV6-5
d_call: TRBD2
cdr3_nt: TGTGCCAGCAGTTACAGCGGGGGGGCGGTGGATACGCAGTATTTT
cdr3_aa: CASSYSGGAVDTQYF

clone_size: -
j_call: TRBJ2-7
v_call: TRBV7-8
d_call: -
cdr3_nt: TGTGCCAGCAGCTTAGGCAGGGGGAGGTACGAGCAGTACTTC
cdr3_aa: CASSLGRGRYEQYF

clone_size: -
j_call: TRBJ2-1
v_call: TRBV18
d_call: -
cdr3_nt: TGTGCCAGCTCACCCGCCGGAGTCAGCAATGAGCAGTTCTTC
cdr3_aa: CASSPAGVSNEQFF

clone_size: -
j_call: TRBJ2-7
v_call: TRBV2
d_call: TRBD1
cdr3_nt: TGTGCCAGCATCCCGGGACAGCACTCCTACGAGCAGTACTTC
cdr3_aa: CASIPGQHSYEQYF

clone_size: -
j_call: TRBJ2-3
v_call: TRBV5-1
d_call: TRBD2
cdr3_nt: TGCGCCAGCAGCTTGAACTTAGCGGGGAGCACAGATACGCAGTATTTT
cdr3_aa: CASSLNLAGSTDTQYF

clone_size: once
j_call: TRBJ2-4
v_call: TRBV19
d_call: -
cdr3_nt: TGTGCCAGTAGTGACTTTGGGGGGGGCCATGCCAAAAACATTCAGTACTTC
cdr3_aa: CASSDFGGGHAKNIQYF

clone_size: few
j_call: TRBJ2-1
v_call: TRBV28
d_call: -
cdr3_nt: TGTGCCAGCTGCCGAGGGGGAAGGGAGCAGTTCTTC
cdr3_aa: CASCRGGREQFF

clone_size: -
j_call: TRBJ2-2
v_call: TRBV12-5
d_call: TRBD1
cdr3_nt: TGTGCTAGTGACGACAGGGCAAACACCGGGGAGCTGTTTTTT
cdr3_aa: CASDDRANTGELFF

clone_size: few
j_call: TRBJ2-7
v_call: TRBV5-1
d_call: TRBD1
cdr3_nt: TGCGCCAGCAGCCCAGGCGACAGGGCAAGCGAGCAGTACTTC
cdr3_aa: CASSPGDRASEQYF

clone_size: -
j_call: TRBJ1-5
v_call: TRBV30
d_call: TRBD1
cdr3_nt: TGTGCCTGGAGTGTTCGGGCAGGGGGAGATCAGCCCCAGCATTTT
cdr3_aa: CAWSVRAGGDQPQHF

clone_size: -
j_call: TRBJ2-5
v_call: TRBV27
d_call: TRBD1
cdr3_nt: TGTGCCAGCAGACTAGACAGGGACCAAGAGACCCAGTACTTC
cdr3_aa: CASRLDRDQETQYF

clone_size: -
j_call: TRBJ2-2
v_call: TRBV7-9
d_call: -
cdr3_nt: TGTGCCAGCAGCTTAGAAGGAGTTGGCGGGGAGCTGTTTTTT
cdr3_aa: CASSLEGVGGELFF

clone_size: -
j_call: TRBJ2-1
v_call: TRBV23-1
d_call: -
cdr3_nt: TGCGCCAGCAGTCGACCCCTGACAGGCTATGAGCAGTTCTTC
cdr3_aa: CASSRPLTGYEQFF

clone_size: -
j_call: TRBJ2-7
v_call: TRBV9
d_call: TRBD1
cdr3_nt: TGTGCCAGCAGCGCCGGGACAGCTCCCTACGAGCAGTACTTC
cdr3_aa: CASSAGTAPYEQYF

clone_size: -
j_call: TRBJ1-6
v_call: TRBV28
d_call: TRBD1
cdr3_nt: TGTGCCAGCAGTTTGCAGGGGGCGAGCGGTGATTCACCCCTCCACTTT
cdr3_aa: CASSLQGASGDSPLHF

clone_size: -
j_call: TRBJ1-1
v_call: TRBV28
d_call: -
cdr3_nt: TGTGCCAGCACCTGGACACACAGAGAAGCCTTCTTT
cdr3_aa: CASTWTHREAFF

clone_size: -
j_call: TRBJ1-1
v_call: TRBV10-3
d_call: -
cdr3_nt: TGTGCCATCAGTGGACAGCTGAACACTGAAGCTTTCTTT
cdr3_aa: CAISGQLNTEAFF

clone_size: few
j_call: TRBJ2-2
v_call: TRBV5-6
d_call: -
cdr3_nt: TGTGCCAGCAGCTGGGGGCAAATTTACACCGGGGAGCTGTTTTTT
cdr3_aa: CASSWGQIYTGELFF

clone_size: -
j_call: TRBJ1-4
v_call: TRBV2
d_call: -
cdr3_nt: TGTGCCAGCAGTGAAAGAGGGGGAACTAATGAAAAACTGTTTTTT
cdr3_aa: CASSERGGTNEKLFF

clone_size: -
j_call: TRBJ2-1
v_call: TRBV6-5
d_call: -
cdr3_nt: TGTGCCAGCAGTTACTCGGGAATCCGGGGCAATGAGCAGTTCTTC
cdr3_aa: CASSYSGIRGNEQFF

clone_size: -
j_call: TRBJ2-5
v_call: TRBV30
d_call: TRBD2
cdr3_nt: TGTGCCTGCCCTGGGACTAGCGGCGAGACCCAGTACTTC
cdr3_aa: CACPGTSGETQYF

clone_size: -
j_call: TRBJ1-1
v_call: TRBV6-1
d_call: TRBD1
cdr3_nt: TGTGCCAGCACCCGAGGACAGGCGGGGAACACTGAAGCTTTCTTT
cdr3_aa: CASTRGQAGNTEAFF

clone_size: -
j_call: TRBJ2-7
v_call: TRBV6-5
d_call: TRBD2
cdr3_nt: TGTGCCAGCATGTCCCTGCGGGACTACTCCTACGAGCAGTACTTC
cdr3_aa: CASMSLRDYSYEQYF

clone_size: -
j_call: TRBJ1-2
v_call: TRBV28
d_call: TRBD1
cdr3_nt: TGTGCCAGCAGGACCGGACAGGGGGCGGGAGGCTACACCTTC
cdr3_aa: CASRTGQGAGGYTF

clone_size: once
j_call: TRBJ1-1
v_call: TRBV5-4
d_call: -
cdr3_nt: TGTGCCAGCTCTACCCCGGGACAGAACACTGAAGCTTTCTTT
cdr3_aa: CASSTPGQNTEAFF

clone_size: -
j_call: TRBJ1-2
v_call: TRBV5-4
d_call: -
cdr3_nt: TGTGCCAGCAGCTCCGCCCGGGAGCAGTTCTATGGCTACACCTTC
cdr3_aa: CASSSAREQFYGYTF

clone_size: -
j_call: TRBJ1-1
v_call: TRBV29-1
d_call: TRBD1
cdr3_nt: TGCAGCGCGGGACAGAATCGCGACACTGAAGCTTTCTTT
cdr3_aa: CSAGQNRDTEAFF

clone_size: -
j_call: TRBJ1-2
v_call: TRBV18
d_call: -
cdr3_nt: TGTGCCAGCTCACCACCATATAGTGGGGCCCTCTATGGCTACACCTTC
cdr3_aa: CASSPPYSGALYGYTF

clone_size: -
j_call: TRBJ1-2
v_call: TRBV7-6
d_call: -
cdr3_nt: TGTGCCAGCAGCCCTGCGGGTAGGGCTAACTATGGCTACACCTTC
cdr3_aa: CASSPAGRANYGYTF

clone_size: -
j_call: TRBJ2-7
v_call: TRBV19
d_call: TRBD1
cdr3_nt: TGTGCCAGTAGTCCGGGACAGCCCTACGAGCAGTACTTC
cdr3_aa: CASSPGQPYEQYF

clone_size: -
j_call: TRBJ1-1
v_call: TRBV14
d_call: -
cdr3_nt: TGTGCCAGCAGCCAAGAATTGGCGGGCACTGAAGCTTTCTTT
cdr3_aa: CASSQELAGTEAFF

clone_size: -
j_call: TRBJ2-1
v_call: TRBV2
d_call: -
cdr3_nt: TGTGCCAGCAGCTACTTTAATGAGCAGTTCTTC
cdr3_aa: CASSYFNEQFF

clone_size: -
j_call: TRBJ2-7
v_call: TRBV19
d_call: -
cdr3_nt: TGTGCCAGTAGTATTCAGGGGCCCTCCTACGAGCAGTACTTC
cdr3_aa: CASSIQGPSYEQYF

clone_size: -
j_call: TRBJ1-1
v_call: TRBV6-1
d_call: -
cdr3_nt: TGTGCCAGCAGTGAGCTACTTCGTATGGAAGCTTTCTTT
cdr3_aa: CASSELLRMEAFF

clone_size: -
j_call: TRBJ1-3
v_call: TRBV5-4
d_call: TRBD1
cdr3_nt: TGTGCCAGCAGGCAGGGGGCTGGTGGAAACACCATATATTTT
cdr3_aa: CASRQGAGGNTIYF

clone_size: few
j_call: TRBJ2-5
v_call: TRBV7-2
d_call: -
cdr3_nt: TGTGCCAGCAGCTTAGTGGGCGGGGAGGAGACCCAGTACTTC
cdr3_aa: CASSLVGGEETQYF

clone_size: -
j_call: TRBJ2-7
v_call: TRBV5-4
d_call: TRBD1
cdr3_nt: TGTGCCAGCAGCACCCCAGGGGGCTCGGATTCCTACGAGCAGTACTTC
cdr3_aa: CASSTPGGSDSYEQYF

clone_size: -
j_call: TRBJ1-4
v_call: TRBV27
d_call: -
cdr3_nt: TGTGCCAGCAAAACCTCGGGGGTGACTAATGAAAAACTGTTTTTT
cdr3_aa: CASKTSGVTNEKLFF

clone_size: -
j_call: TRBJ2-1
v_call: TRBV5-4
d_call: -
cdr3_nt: TGTGCCAGCAGCTTGGTGGCCTCCTACAATGAGCAGTTCTTC
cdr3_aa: CASSLVASYNEQFF

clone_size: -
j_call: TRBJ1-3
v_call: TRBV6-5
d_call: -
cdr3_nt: TGTGCCAGCAGTGGCCGGGGGGCCTTTGGAAACACCATATATTTT
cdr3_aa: CASSGRGAFGNTIYF

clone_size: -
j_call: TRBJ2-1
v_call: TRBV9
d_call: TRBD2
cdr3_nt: TGTGCCAGCAGCGTAACGGGCTCGGCTAGCGGGGGTCCCTACAATGAGCAGTTCTTC
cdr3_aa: CASSVTGSASGGPYNEQFF

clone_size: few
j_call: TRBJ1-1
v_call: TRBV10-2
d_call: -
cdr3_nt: TGCGCCAGCAGGGGAGAGGGGTGGCGGGGCACTGAAGCTTTCTTT
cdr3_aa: CASRGEGWRGTEAFF

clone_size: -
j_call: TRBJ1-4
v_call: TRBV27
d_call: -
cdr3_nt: TGTGCCAGCAGTCACGCCCAGACAGAAGCCGACTCTGCAACTAATGAAAAACTGTTTTTT
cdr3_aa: CASSHAQTEADSATNEKLFF

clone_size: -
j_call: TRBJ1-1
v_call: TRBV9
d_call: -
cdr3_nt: TGTGCCAGCAGCCAGCCGGGGAGGGAGGCTTTCTTT
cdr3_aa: CASSQPGREAFF

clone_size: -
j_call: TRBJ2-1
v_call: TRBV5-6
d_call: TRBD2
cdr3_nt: TGTGCCAGCAGCCTCGGACTAGCGTTCCGCAATGAGCAGTTCTTC
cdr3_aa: CASSLGLAFRNEQFF

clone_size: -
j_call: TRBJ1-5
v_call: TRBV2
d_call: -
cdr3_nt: TGTGCCAGCAGGCCTAGGGGTGCCGCCAATCAGCCCCAGCATTTT
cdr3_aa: CASRPRGAANQPQHF

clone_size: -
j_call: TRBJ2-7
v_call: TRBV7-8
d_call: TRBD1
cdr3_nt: TGTGCCAGCAGCTTATTGGGGACAGGGGTCTACGAGCAGTACTTC
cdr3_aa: CASSLLGTGVYEQYF

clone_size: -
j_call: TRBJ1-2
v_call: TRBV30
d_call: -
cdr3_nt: TGTGCCTGGAGTCCCCTATCCCGGGGAGGCTACACCTTC
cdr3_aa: CAWSPLSRGGYTF

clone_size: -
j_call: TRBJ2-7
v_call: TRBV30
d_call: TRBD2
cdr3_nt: TGTGCCTGGAGGCGACTAGCGGGACCCTACGAGCAGTACTTC
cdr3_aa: CAWRRLAGPYEQYF

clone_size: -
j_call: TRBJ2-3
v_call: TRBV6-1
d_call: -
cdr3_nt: TGTGCCAGCAGTGAAGTAACAGTAGGCACAGATACGCAGTATTTT
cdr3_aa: CASSEVTVGTDTQYF

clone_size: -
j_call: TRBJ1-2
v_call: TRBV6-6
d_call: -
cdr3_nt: TGTGCCAGCAGTCCAACAGGGTTTAGAATCTATGGCTACACCTTC
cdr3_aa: CASSPTGFRIYGYTF